The 9 T cell receptor beta chains listed next were all sequenced from one sample in a study of beta chain features in type 1 diabetes. For these receptors, no antigen is known. Expressed TCRB transcripts were sequenced because the isolated RNA had all been reverse transcribed beforehand. Method: immunoSEQ multiplex PCR; TCRdb's copy keeps in-frame clones and lacks some. The table records about 160,000 clones, approximately 8.4% of them present only once. Points from the study as a whole: TCRB CDR3s were moderately but significantly shorter in Type 1 diabetes patients in all four CD4+ subsets.

Sequencing used central memory CD4+ T cells from blood. The receptors derive from a man aged 18 to 29 with type 1 diabetes.

This clone showed up just a few times. V gene TRBV2 combines with J gene TRBJ1-5; D call uncertain. The CDR3 runs to 14 residues. Germline loops: CDR1 SNHLY, CDR2 FYNNEI. The germline V and J ends were trimmed by 8 bases and 0 bases, with 11 bases remaining between them. The CDR3 DNA reads TGTGCCAGCGGAGTCACAAATAGCAATCAGCCCCAGCATTTT. The encoded protein is CASGVTNSNQPQHF.

This clone has only a few counts. The chain combines TRBV5-1 with TRBJ1-5; TRBD1 matches at 11 bases. CDR3 length: 15 amino acids. V was clipped by 2 bases and J by 6 bases; unmatched bases: 4. Germline V gene sequence: CDR1 SGHRS, CDR2 YFSETQ. The CDR3 coding sequence is TGCGCCAGCAGCTTCGAGGGGACAGGGGGTCAGCCCCAGCATTTT. Its translation: CASSFEGTGGQPQHF.

As regards this clone: This same CDR3 is encoded by further DNA sequences in the sample. V and J are TRBV9 and TRBJ2-2, with a tentative D call TRBD2 (5 bases). Germline CDR1 SGDLS, CDR2 YYNGEE. This CDR3 spans 15 amino acids. V lost 4 bases and J 1 base, leaving 11 bases between the germline ends. CDR3 DNA sequence: TGTGCCAGCAGCCCTGGACTTTTGAACACCGGGGAGCTGTTTTTT. Amino acids: CASSPGLLNTGELFF.

This clone was picked up a small number of times. The rearrangement links TRBV11-2 to TRBJ2-5; tentatively, D is TRBD1 (5 bases). The CDR3 has 13 residues. Germline V gene data show CDR1 as SGHAT and CDR2 as FQNNGV. Trimming left V 6 bases short and J 3 bases short, with 11 bases between. CDR3 amino acids: CASRTQGKETQYF. The CDR3 bases are TGTGCCAGCAGGACGCAGGGTAAAGAGACCCAGTACTTC.

This clone was picked up a small number of times. This chain uses TRBV7-2 with TRBJ2-1, with D tentatively TRBD2 (6 bases). The CDR3 consists of 14 residues. The V gene's germline CDR1 is SGHTA and CDR2 FQGNSA. V dropped 4 bases and J dropped 3 bases, with 10 bases sitting between them. The CDR3 reads CASSWDWSYNEQFF. The CDR3 nucleotides are TGTGCCAGCAGCTGGGACTGGAGCTACAATGAGCAGTTCTTC.

This clone was picked up a small number of times. The chain is built from TRBV27 and TRBJ2-1; TRBD2 matches at 9 bases. The CDR3 totals 13 residues. After removal of 8 bases from V and 7 bases from J, the junction contained 6 bases not matched to a gene. Per germline, CDR1 MNHEY and CDR2 SMNVEV (reference sequence). CDR3 nucleotides: TGTGCCAGCCGGCGGGAGGGCCGGAATGAGCAGTTCTTC. This codes for CASRREGRNEQFF.

V and J are TRBV9 and TRBJ2-7, with TRBD2 matching over 8 bases. V was pared by 4 bases and J by 6 bases, with 9 bases of the junction left unmatched. The CDR3 loop spans 14 amino acids. Looked up from germline, CDR1 is SGDLS and CDR2 is YYNGEE. The CDR3 is CASSPARSGAEQYF. The CDR3 DNA reads as TGTGCCAGCAGCCCCGCACGTAGCGGGGCCGAGCAGTACTTC.

The chain employs TRBV5-8 and TRBJ2-1, with D tentatively TRBD1 (6 bases). The CDR3 is 13 amino acids. The ends were cut back, 6 bases at V and 8 bases at J, with 15 bases in the middle. The V gene's germline CDR1 is SGHTS and CDR2 YDEGEE. CDR3: CASNKDRHHEQFF. In DNA, the CDR3 is TGTGCCAGCAACAAAGACAGGCACCATGAGCAGTTCTTC.

This clone was detected only a few times. The chain employs TRBV11-3 and TRBJ2-1, with a possible D match to TRBD2 (5 bases). V shed 6 bases and J shed 5 bases, with 17 bases lying between them. CDR3 length equals 15 residues. Germline CDR1 and CDR2: SGHNT and YENEEA. CDR3 nucleotides: TGTGCCAGCAGTAAGACCTGGGGAGCGGACAATGAGCAGTTCTTC. It encodes CASSKTWGADNEQFF.